Listed below are T cell receptor beta chains from one sample, sequenced in a study of cytomegalovirus exposure and HLA in healthy donors. The table came from immunoSEQ multiplex PCR; TCRdb's copy has only in-frame clones and leaves some out. This sample yields some 90,000 clones, of which approximately 75% are seen a single time; 13% to 15% belongs to the top ten. Sequences were obtained from PBMCs. Receptor source: a woman in her seventies in good health and CMV-seropositive. CDR3s include the opening cysteine and the closing phenylalanine or tryptophan. D genes are given only for firm matches. The size of a clone is reported for some rows only, either as once, few or many, or as a class for expanded clones.

d_call	v_call	j_call	clone_size	cdr3_aa	cdr3_nt
TRBD1	TRBV5-1	TRBJ2-7	.	CASSLERTGSYEQYF	TGCGCCAGCAGCTTGGAAAGGACAGGATCCTACGAGCAGTACTTC
TRBD1	TRBV5-1	TRBJ1-2	.	CASSWGQGLTYGYTF	TGCGCCAGCAGCTGGGGACAGGGGTTAACCTATGGCTACACCTTC
.	TRBV6-4	TRBJ2-7	few	CASSVTTTSYEQYF	TGTGCCTCCTCAGTAACTACAACATCCTACGAGCAGTACTTC
.	TRBV2	TRBJ2-1	.	CASSERGSYNEQFF	TGTGCCAGCAGTGAACGGGGTTCCTACAATGAGCAGTTCTTC
.	TRBV7-3	TRBJ2-1	.	CASSLHGERPYNEQFF	TGTGCCAGCAGCCTCCATGGGGAGAGGCCCTACAATGAGCAGTTCTTC
TRBD2	TRBV18	TRBJ2-5	.	CASSPRLADQETQYF	TGTGCCAGCTCACCGCGACTAGCGGACCAAGAGACCCAGTACTTC
.	TRBV7-9	TRBJ1-2	.	CSSSLKAGDYGYTF	TGTTCCAGCAGCTTAAAGGCAGGGGACTATGGCTACACCTTC
.	TRBV27	TRBJ2-7	once	CASSGALAAHEQYF	TGTGCCAGCAGTGGAGCTTTAGCGGCGCACGAGCAGTACTTC
TRBD2	TRBV7-6	TRBJ2-5	.	CASSLGLAGAPQETQYF	TGTGCCAGCAGCTTAGGGCTAGCGGGGGCCCCGCAAGAGACCCAGTACTTC
.	TRBV6-5	TRBJ2-5	once	CASRRTGTQETQYF	TGTGCCAGCAGACGTACCGGGACACAAGAGACCCAGTACTTC
.	TRBV27	TRBJ1-5	.	CASSLSGGVQPQHF	TGTGCCAGCAGTTTATCTGGGGGGGTTCAGCCCCAGCATTTT
.	TRBV10-1	TRBJ2-7	.	CASSESRGAYEQYF	TGCGCCAGCAGTGAGTCTCGGGGTGCCTACGAGCAGTACTTC
TRBD1	TRBV18	TRBJ2-7	.	CASSPIRTGGLSSYEQYF	TGTGCCAGCTCACCAATACGGACAGGGGGTCTTAGCTCCTACGAGCAGTACTTC
TRBD1	TRBV28	TRBJ1-3	.	CASSSQTGDGNTIYF	TGTGCCAGCAGTTCCCAGACAGGGGATGGAAACACCATATATTTT
.	TRBV2	TRBJ2-7	.	CASSEYLRGEQYF	TGTGCCAGCAGTGAATATTTAAGGGGCGAGCAGTACTTC
.	TRBV28	TRBJ2-5	.	CASSLSLAWETQYF	TGTGCCAGCAGTTTATCCCTAGCTTGGGAGACCCAGTACTTC
.	TRBV11-2	TRBJ1-1	.	CASSTRQVNTEAFF	TGTGCCAGCAGCACCAGACAAGTGAACACTGAAGCTTTCTTT
TRBD1	TRBV9	TRBJ2-7	.	CASSVGQGRVGLGEQYF	TGTGCCAGCAGCGTAGGACAGGGTCGGGTGGGGCTTGGCGAGCAGTACTTC
.	TRBV19	TRBJ2-2	.	CASSTLRETGELFF	TGTGCCAGTAGTACCCTCCGGGAGACCGGGGAGCTGTTTTTT
.	TRBV5-4	TRBJ2-4	.	CASSRYMAKNIQYF	TGTGCCAGCAGCCGTTACATGGCCAAAAACATTCAGTACTTC
.	TRBV7-7	TRBJ2-5	.	CAIATAAETQYF	TGTGCTATCGCGACGGCGGCAGAGACCCAGTACTTC
.	TRBV5-1	TRBJ1-1	.	CASSRGTPTHEAFF	TGCGCCAGCAGCAGAGGGACACCGACTCATGAAGCTTTCTTT
TRBD2	TRBV14	TRBJ2-1	.	CASSQSGASYNEQFF	TGTGCCAGCAGCCAAAGCGGGGCCTCCTACAATGAGCAGTTCTTC
.	TRBV9	TRBJ1-3	.	CASSVRGSGNTIYF	TGTGCCAGCAGCGTCCGAGGATCCGGAAACACCATATATTTT
.	TRBV7-2	TRBJ1-5	.	CASSLSGFNQPQHF	TGTGCCAGCAGCTTATCAGGTTTTAATCAGCCCCAGCATTTT
TRBD1	TRBV7-9	TRBJ1-4	once	CSSSRSRGQGNEKLFF	TGTTCCAGCAGCCGTTCTCGGGGACAGGGGAATGAAAAACTGTTTTTT
TRBD1	TRBV2	TRBJ2-3	.	CASSKGASTDTQYF	TGTGCCAGCAGTAAGGGGGCTAGCACAGATACGCAGTATTTT
.	TRBV12-2	TRBJ2-5	.	CASRLRCLAGGFQETQYF	TGTGCAAGTCGCCTAAGGTGCCTAGCGGGAGGATTCCAAGAGACCCAGTACTTC
.	TRBV6-1	TRBJ2-1	few	CASSERWRISYNEQFF	TGTGCCAGCAGTGAAAGATGGCGGATATCCTACAATGAGCAGTTCTTC
.	TRBV5-1	TRBJ1-5	.	CASSLAPSNNQPQHF	TGCGCCAGCAGCTTGGCTCCCAGTAACAATCAGCCCCAGCATTTT
TRBD2	TRBV18	TRBJ2-3	.	CASSPPMSSGAGDTQYF	TGTGCCAGCTCACCACCGATGAGTAGCGGGGCGGGAGATACGCAGTATTTT
TRBD1	TRBV2	TRBJ2-1	.	CASSTGGMGNEQFF	TGTGCCAGCAGCACAGGGGGTATGGGCAATGAGCAGTTCTTC
TRBD1	TRBV5-5	TRBJ2-7	.	CASSLQTGGSDEQYF	TGTGCCAGCAGCTTGCAGACAGGGGGCTCGGACGAGCAGTACTTC
.	TRBV7-3	TRBJ2-6	once	CASSSGSSGANVLTF	TGTGCCAGCAGCTCAGGATCGTCTGGGGCCAACGTCCTGACTTTC
.	TRBV11-3	TRBJ2-1	few	CASSYEGNEQFF	TGTGCCAGCAGCTACGAGGGCAATGAGCAGTTCTTC
TRBD1	TRBV18	TRBJ2-7	.	CASSQAGTGGYEQYF	TGTGCCAGCTCACAAGCCGGGACAGGGGGATACGAGCAATACTTC
TRBD2	TRBV5-6	TRBJ2-2	few	CASRLAGNTGELFF	TGTGCCAGCAGATTAGCGGGGAACACCGGGGAGCTGTTTTTT
TRBD1	TRBV6-5	TRBJ2-7	few	CAIKADRTGGEQYF	TGTGCCATAAAGGCCGATCGGACAGGGGGCGAGCAGTACTTC
.	TRBV9	TRBJ1-1	.	CASSVDRMNTEAFF	TGTGCCAGCAGCGTGGACAGAATGAACACTGAAGCTTTCTTT
.	TRBV20-1	TRBJ2-7	.	CSASRAHEQYF	TGCAGTGCTAGCAGGGCCCACGAGCAGTACTTC
TRBD1	TRBV25-1	TRBJ2-2	few	CASSPLGTGATGELFF	TGTGCCAGCAGCCCCCTAGGGACAGGGGCGACCGGGGAGCTGTTTTTT
.	TRBV7-9	TRBJ2-1	.	CASSSLSEQFF	TGTGCCAGCAGCTCACTGTCTGAGCAGTTCTTC
.	TRBV11-2	TRBJ2-7	.	CASSIYRSSPYEQYF	TGTGCCAGCAGCATTTACAGATCATCCCCCTACGAGCAGTACTTC
TRBD2	TRBV6-4	TRBJ2-3	.	CASSSGGSGTDTQYF	TGTGCCAGCAGCTCGGGGGGTTCGGGCACAGATACGCAGTATTTT
.	TRBV9	TRBJ1-4	.	CASSVAPAGGHEKLFF	TGTGCCAGCAGCGTAGCGCCGGCGGGGGGCCATGAAAAACTGTTTTTT
.	TRBV7-9	TRBJ1-2	few	CASTPLADNYGYTF	TGTGCCAGCACCCCCCTGGCGGATAACTATGGCTACACCTTC
.	TRBV6-1	TRBJ2-7	.	CASSEGRLVPYEQYF	TGTGCCAGCAGTGAGGGACGACTAGTACCCTACGAGCAGTACTTC